The clone carrying this TCR beta chain occurred a few times. The target antigen is unknown. The sample belongs to a study of T cells in localized non-small cell lung cancer. V shed 0 bases and J shed 9 bases, with 15 bases lying between them. The germline V gene has CDR1 KGHSY and CDR2 FQNENV. This CDR3 has 16 amino acids. Some clones are missing from TCRdb's copy, which holds only in-frame ones; the method was immunoSEQ multiplex PCR. The sample lists around 91,000 clones; around 90% were seen once. Broader study findings: Paired adjacent lung recovered a median about 61 of the top 100 tumor clones. Only one tumor region was sequenced, so heterogeneity remains possible.

This receptor was taken from a man aged 35-69 years with stage I squamous cell lung carcinoma. The source was peripheral blood, collected before any cancer treatment. The chain is built from TRBV16 and TRBJ1-6; perhaps TRBD1 as D (5 bases). Here the CDR3 DNA reads TGTGCCAGCAGCCAATCGATCGGGCTCGGGGGTTCACCCCTCCACTTT. Translation: CASSQSIGLGGSPLHF.